What follows are 15 T cell receptor beta chains derived from one specimen sequenced in a study of control samples from healthy donors and cancer patients. TCRdb's table, derived via immunoSEQ multiplex PCR, lists solely in-frame clones and lacks some. Of about 54,000 clones listed, approximately 96% are singletons. The sample was blood. Receptors were obtained from a woman aged 25 to 39 in good health.

The chain employs TRBV5-6 and TRBJ2-1; 7 bases are shared with TRBD2. J lost 6 bases, V lost 4 bases, and 7 bases had no gene match. Germline CDR1 SGHDT, CDR2 YYEEEE. This CDR3 is built from 14 residues. CDR3 bases: TGTGCCAGCAGCCGGGACTATGATGTCAATGAGCAGTTCTTC. This translates into CASSRDYDVNEQFF.

This chain uses TRBV20-1 with TRBJ1-3; the D is unclear. Germline lookup yields CDR1 DFQATT and CDR2 SNEGSKA (reference sequence). CDR3 length: 14 residues. The V end lost 3 bases, the J end lost 1 base, and 10 bases lay between the germline ends. CDR3 protein: CSASERSSGNTIYF. The CDR3 DNA follows: TGCAGTGCTAGTGAAAGGAGTTCTGGAAACACCATATATTTT.

The chain couples TRBV7-9 to TRBJ1-2, with 7 bases identical to TRBD1. Trimming removed 6 bases from V and 7 bases from J; junction bases left unmatched: 14. The CDR3 has 15 residues. Germline V gene sequence: CDR1 SEHNR, CDR2 FQNEAQ (reference sequence). CDR3 in DNA: TGTGCCAGCAGAGACAGACAGGGAGTAAAATCTGGCTACACCTTC. Translated, it gives CASRDRQGVKSGYTF. Together with reference TRBV7-9 and TRBJ1-2, the CDR3 gives the full variable domain: DTGVSQNPRHKITKRGQNVTFRCDPISEHNRLYWYRQTLGQGPEFLTYFQNEAQLEKSRLLSDRFSAERPKGSFSTLEIQRTEQGDSAMYLCASRDRQGVKSGYTFGSGTRLTVV.

The chain combines TRBV4-2 with TRBJ1-5; 8 bases line up with TRBD1. Trimming cost V 0 bases and J 7 bases; bases outside gene matches: 8. The CDR3 spans 16 residues. Germline CDR1 reads LGHNA; CDR2 reads YNFKEQ. CDR3 in amino acids: CASSQERTGTGQPQHF. Here the CDR3 DNA reads TGTGCCAGCAGCCAAGAAAGGACAGGGACTGGCCAGCCCCAGCATTTT.

This chain connects TRBV6-1 to TRBJ2-7, with D unresolved. This CDR3 has 12 amino acids. Between the trimmed V and J ends, which lost 3 bases and 4 bases, there was a span of 7 bases. Per the germline V gene, CDR1 is MNHNS and CDR2 is SASEGT. In DNA, the CDR3 is TGTGCCAGCAGTGACAGGCCATACGAGCAGTACTTC. Translating it yields CASSDRPYEQYF.

The rearrangement links TRBV28 to TRBJ2-1, with D possibly being TRBD1 (5 bases). Trimming took 2 bases from V and 3 from J, leaving 8 bases between them. Germline assignment: CDR1 MDHEN and CDR2 SYDVKM. There are 14 residues in the CDR3. CDR3 nucleotides: TGTGCCAGCAGTTTAAACCAGGGCTACAATGAGCAGTTCTTC. As protein: CASSLNQGYNEQFF.

The rearrangement joins TRBV7-8 to TRBJ2-2; 12 positions match TRBD2. Trimming at V came to 5 bases and at J to 6 bases, leaving 7 bases not matched to a gene. This CDR3 is 16 amino acids long. Looked up from germline, CDR1 is SGHVS and CDR2 is FQNEAQ. In DNA, the CDR3 is TGTGCCAGCAGCACGACTAGCGGGAGAGGGGCCGGGGAGCTGTTTTTT. Amino acid sequence: CASSTTSGRGAGELFF.

The V gene is TRBV30, the J gene TRBJ2-7; D ambiguous. Germline CDR1 reads GTSNPN; CDR2 reads SVGIG (reference sequence). The CDR3 consists of 12 residues. Trimming removed 2 bases at V and 1 base at J, with 6 bases between. This chain's CDR3 is CAWSHSSYEQYF. CDR3 coding DNA: TGTGCCTGGAGTCACAGTTCCTACGAGCAGTACTTC. Full variable domain (missing parts from reference TRBV30 and TRBJ2-7): SQTIHQWPATLVQPVGSPLSLECTVEGTSNPNLYWYRQAAGRGLQLLFYSVGIGQISSEVPQNLSASRPQDRQFILSSKKLLLSDSGFYLCAWSHSSYEQYFGPGTRLTVT.

J is TRBJ1-6 and V is TRBV7-9; D perhaps matches TRBD1 (6 bases). Between the trimmed V and J ends, which lost 1 base and 0 bases, there was a span of 7 bases. The CDR3 extends over 16 amino acids. Per the germline V gene, CDR1 is SEHNR and CDR2 is FQNEAQ (reference sequence). DNA for the CDR3: TGTGCCAGCAGCTTAGGGACAGCCTCCTATAATTCACCCCTCCACTTT. Translated, it gives CASSLGTASYNSPLHF.

The J gene is TRBJ2-5, the V gene TRBV6-5; D call uncertain. Trimming took 7 bases from V and 2 from J, leaving 14 bases between them. The CDR3 has 14 amino acids. Germline loops: CDR1 MNHEY, CDR2 SVGAGI. The CDR3 spells CASKPRTYQETQYF. In DNA form, the CDR3 reads TGTGCCAGCAAGCCGCGGACGTATCAAGAGACCCAGTACTTC.

This clone was seen once. The chain couples TRBV2 to TRBJ1-2; D not resolved. Germline lookup yields CDR1 SNHLY and CDR2 FYNNEI. V was pared by 2 bases and J by 4 bases, with 8 bases between. The CDR3 is 13 residues long. CDR3 in amino acids: CASSEREGYGYTF. The DNA of the CDR3 is TGTGCCAGCAGTGAAAGGGAAGGCTATGGCTACACCTTC. The variable domain in full, completed from reference TRBV2 and TRBJ1-2, reads EPEVTQTPSHQVTQMGQEVILRCVPISNHLYFYWYRQILGQKVEFLVSFYNNEISEKSEIFDDQFSVERPDGSNFTLKIRSTKLEDSAMYFCASSEREGYGYTFGSGTRLTVV.

The chain has TRBV30 and TRBJ1-6; 10 bases are shared with TRBD1. The germline V gene encodes CDR1 GTSNPN and CDR2 SVGIG (reference sequence). This CDR3 is built from 14 residues. Unmatched junction bases numbered 4, after V lost 1 base and J lost 10 bases. CDR3 bases: TGTGCCTGGAGTGAGGGGACAGGGGTGTCACCCCTCCACTTT. Residues: CAWSEGTGVSPLHF.

CDR3 sequence: CASSLTGTGFPDTQYF. The CDR3 DNA follows: TGTGCCAGCAGCTTAACCGGGACAGGGTTCCCAGATACGCAGTATTTT. This chain connects TRBV7-2 to TRBJ2-3; TRBD1 matches at 9 bases. The J segment lost 4 bases and the V segment lost 2 bases, leaving 7 bases of the junction unmatched. CDR1 and CDR2 from the germline V gene are SGHTA and FQGNSA. The CDR3 sequence is 16 residues long.

The chain has TRBV6-4 and TRBJ2-2; maybe TRBD2 (6 bases). V gave up 6 bases and J gave up 3 bases, with 11 bases separating them. The CDR3 totals 14 residues. Germline CDR1 is MRHNA and CDR2 is SNTAGT. CDR3: CASRAGLDTGELFF. The CDR3 bases are TGTGCCAGCAGAGCGGGCCTGGACACCGGGGAGCTGTTTTTT.

The V and J genes are TRBV28 and TRBJ2-5, with 12 bases aligning to TRBD2. Germline V CDR1 and CDR2: MDHEN, SYDVKM. The CDR3 contains 15 residues. V lost 6 bases to trimming and J lost 5 bases; unmatched junction nucleotides: 7. CDR3 DNA: TGTGCCAGCAGCAGGACTAGCGGGATTCTGGAGACCCAGTACTTC. Translating it yields CASSRTSGILETQYF.